These T cell receptor beta chains were read from a single sample in a study of OX40 agonist ivuxolimab in advanced cancers. Profiled with immunoSEQ multiplex PCR; TCRdb holds only in-frame clones, not every one. In the table there are about 82,000 clones, more than 80% of which are singletons. The material sequenced was CD4+ or CD8+ T cells sorted from blood, taken in a trial of the OX40 agonist ivuxolimab. These receptors were taken from an adult with an advanced solid tumor such as melanoma, head and neck, liver or kidney cancer. The CDR3 runs from the conserved cysteine through the conserved F or W. Fields, in order: CDR3 DNA, CDR3 protein, CDR3 length, V gene, clone size, D gene, J gene. A D gene is named only where the DNA matches it firmly. The listing skips clone size in some rows; elsewhere it reads once, few, many or a size class.

DNA: TGTGCCAGCGGGGTTTCGAGCAATCAGCCCCAGCATTTT
CDR3: CASGVSSNQPQHF
length: 13
V: TRBV2
size: -
D: -
J: TRBJ1-5

DNA: TGTGCCAGCAGTGAGGGTTATAATTCACCCCTCCACTTT
CDR3: CASSEGYNSPLHF
length: 13
V: TRBV6-1
size: -
D: -
J: TRBJ1-6

DNA: TGTGCCAGCAGCCGTGTGGGGGGCACCACAGATACGCAGTATTTT
CDR3: CASSRVGGTTDTQYF
length: 15
V: TRBV7-2
size: -
D: -
J: TRBJ2-3

DNA: TGCGCCAGCAGTAACGGACTTGCAACTAATGAAAAACTGTTTTTT
CDR3: CASSNGLATNEKLFF
length: 15
V: TRBV5-1
size: -
D: -
J: TRBJ1-4

DNA: TGTGCCAGCCGCCCGGGGCCCCAAGAGACCCAGTACTTC
CDR3: CASRPGPQETQYF
length: 13
V: TRBV28
size: -
D: -
J: TRBJ2-5

DNA: TGTGCCAGCAGAGAATCCGGGACAGGAAATTCACCCCTCCACTTT
CDR3: CASRESGTGNSPLHF
length: 15
V: TRBV2
size: -
D: TRBD1
J: TRBJ1-6

DNA: TGCGCCAGCAGCCAAGGGAATGCGAATCAGCCCCAGCATTTT
CDR3: CASSQGNANQPQHF
length: 14
V: TRBV5-1
size: -
D: -
J: TRBJ1-5

DNA: TGTGCCAGCTCACTCTCCGCCTCCAGGGCCCAGCATTTT
CDR3: CASSLSASRAQHF
length: 13
V: TRBV18
size: -
D: -
J: TRBJ1-5

DNA: TGTGCCAGCAGCCAACTAGCGTTCGGGCAAGAGACCCAGTACTTC
CDR3: CASSQLAFGQETQYF
length: 15
V: TRBV5-5
size: -
D: TRBD2
J: TRBJ2-5

DNA: TGCGCCAGCAGCCAAGCCCGAATCGGGGCGGGAGAGACCCAGTACTTC
CDR3: CASSQARIGAGETQYF
length: 16
V: TRBV4-1
size: few
D: -
J: TRBJ2-5

DNA: TGTGCCAGTGCTCTCCAGATAGACTACGAGCAGTACTTC
CDR3: CASALQIDYEQYF
length: 13
V: TRBV19
size: few
D: -
J: TRBJ2-7

DNA: TGTGCCAGGGACTTGGGGAAATACACTGAAGCTTTCTTT
CDR3: CARDLGKYTEAFF
length: 13
V: TRBV19
size: many
D: -
J: TRBJ1-1

DNA: TGTGCCTGGAGTGCCCCTCCCGGGGAGCTGTTTTTT
CDR3: CAWSAPPGELFF
length: 12
V: TRBV30
size: -
D: -
J: TRBJ2-2

DNA: TGTGCCAGCAGCATACAGGGGACAGGTAGCGCGGGGATGAGCAGGTTCTTC
CDR3: CASSIQGTGSAGMSRFF
length: 17
V: TRBV28
size: -
D: TRBD1
J: TRBJ2-1

DNA: TGCGCCAGCAGTTACCCGGGACAGTACAATGAGCAGTTCTTC
CDR3: CASSYPGQYNEQFF
length: 14
V: TRBV5-1
size: -
D: TRBD1
J: TRBJ2-1

DNA: TGCGCCAGCAGCCAAGCGGGGAGCGGGACCCAGTACTTC
CDR3: CASSQAGSGTQYF
length: 13
V: TRBV4-1
size: -
D: -
J: TRBJ2-5

DNA: TGCGCCAGCAGCTTTACCACCCAAGAGACCCAGTACTTC
CDR3: CASSFTTQETQYF
length: 13
V: TRBV5-1
size: -
D: -
J: TRBJ2-5

DNA: TGTGCCAGCAGCCGAACCCAGGGAGGGGAGCTGTTTTTT
CDR3: CASSRTQGGELFF
length: 13
V: TRBV11-3
size: -
D: -
J: TRBJ2-2

DNA: TGTGCCAGCAGTCCAAAGGGGGCCTGGGGAGGCTACACCTTC
CDR3: CASSPKGAWGGYTF
length: 14
V: TRBV6-5
size: -
D: TRBD1
J: TRBJ1-2

DNA: TGTGCCTGGAAGGCTTACAATGAGCAGTTCTTC
CDR3: CAWKAYNEQFF
length: 11
V: TRBV30
size: -
D: -
J: TRBJ2-1

DNA: TGTGCCAGCACCTACCGGAGGCTCAACACTGAAGCTTTCTTT
CDR3: CASTYRRLNTEAFF
length: 14
V: TRBV13
size: -
D: -
J: TRBJ1-1

DNA: TGTGCCAGCAGCTCTGACAGGGCGTCCTACGAGCAGTACTTC
CDR3: CASSSDRASYEQYF
length: 14
V: TRBV5-4
size: -
D: TRBD1
J: TRBJ2-7

DNA: TGTGCCAGCAGTAGAGGCCAGGGATCCTACGAGCAGTACTTC
CDR3: CASSRGQGSYEQYF
length: 14
V: TRBV6-5
size: -
D: -
J: TRBJ2-7

DNA: TGTGCCAGCAGCTTGGATCCGCTAGCGGGGTACAATGAGCAGTTCTTC
CDR3: CASSLDPLAGYNEQFF
length: 16
V: TRBV5-4
size: -
D: TRBD2
J: TRBJ2-1

DNA: TGCGCCAGCAGCTTGGCCCTTGGGGGGTATATTCTAGCGAACGAGCAGTACTTC
CDR3: CASSLALGGYILANEQYF
length: 18
V: TRBV5-1
size: -
D: -
J: TRBJ2-7

DNA: TGTGCCAGCAGCTCCCGGACAGCACTAAGAGCCTACGAGCAGTACTTC
CDR3: CASSSRTALRAYEQYF
length: 16
V: TRBV5-6
size: -
D: -
J: TRBJ2-7

DNA: TGTGCCATCCAAGGGGCCCTTACTGGAAACACCATATATTTT
CDR3: CAIQGALTGNTIYF
length: 14
V: TRBV6-1
size: -
D: -
J: TRBJ1-3

DNA: TGTGCCACCAGCAGAGATTTGGGACAGGGAGGTGAGCAGTACTTC
CDR3: CATSRDLGQGGEQYF
length: 15
V: TRBV15
size: -
D: TRBD1
J: TRBJ2-7

DNA: TGTGCCAGCAGCTTGTTTGGGGAACAAAACACTGAAGCTTTCTTT
CDR3: CASSLFGEQNTEAFF
length: 15
V: TRBV5-4
size: -
D: -
J: TRBJ1-1

DNA: TGTGCCAGCAGGCCAACAGGGGGGATTGGCGAGCAGTACTTC
CDR3: CASRPTGGIGEQYF
length: 14
V: TRBV28
size: -
D: TRBD1
J: TRBJ2-7

DNA: TGTGCCAGCAGCTTCCAGGGGAGAGATGAAAAACTGTTTTTT
CDR3: CASSFQGRDEKLFF
length: 14
V: TRBV7-8
size: few
D: -
J: TRBJ1-4

DNA: TGTGCCAGCAGTTTCGCCAGCTATGGCTACACCTTC
CDR3: CASSFASYGYTF
length: 12
V: TRBV28
size: -
D: -
J: TRBJ1-2

DNA: TGTGCCAGCAGTTCCTCCTGGTACAGGGTCCGTAATCAGCCCCAGCATTTT
CDR3: CASSSSWYRVRNQPQHF
length: 17
V: TRBV28
size: -
D: -
J: TRBJ1-5

DNA: TGTGCCAGTAGTATACGGGAAGACGGTGAGCAGTTCTTC
CDR3: CASSIREDGEQFF
length: 13
V: TRBV19
size: few
D: -
J: TRBJ2-1

DNA: TGTGCCAGCAGCTTGGCAGGGCTAGGTGAGCAGTACTTC
CDR3: CASSLAGLGEQYF
length: 13
V: TRBV5-5
size: -
D: -
J: TRBJ2-7

DNA: TGTGCCAGCAGCCACGCCAGGGGACAGGGGTCGGGCGAGCAGTACTTC
CDR3: CASSHARGQGSGEQYF
length: 16
V: TRBV5-4
size: -
D: TRBD1
J: TRBJ2-7

DNA: TGCGCCAGCAGCCAAGAAAGTCGCACGGAGACCCAGTACTTC
CDR3: CASSQESRTETQYF
length: 14
V: TRBV4-1
size: -
D: -
J: TRBJ2-5

DNA: TGTGCCAGCAGACTGGGACTAGCGGGCACAGATACGCAGTATTTT
CDR3: CASRLGLAGTDTQYF
length: 15
V: TRBV2
size: -
D: TRBD2
J: TRBJ2-3

DNA: TGTGCCAGCAGCGTAAGGGGCGGCTACACCTTC
CDR3: CASSVRGGYTF
length: 11
V: TRBV5-4
size: many
D: -
J: TRBJ1-2

DNA: TGCGCCAGCAGCCCCGGGTTTGGACCAGCTTCCACAGATACGCAGTATTTT
CDR3: CASSPGFGPASTDTQYF
length: 17
V: TRBV4-1
size: -
D: -
J: TRBJ2-3

DNA: TGTGCCAGCAGTCCTGAAAGCTCAGGAACCTACGAGCAGTACTTC
CDR3: CASSPESSGTYEQYF
length: 15
V: TRBV28
size: -
D: -
J: TRBJ2-7

DNA: TGTGCCAGCAGCTTAGACCGGTACACCTACGAGCAGTACTTC
CDR3: CASSLDRYTYEQYF
length: 14
V: TRBV7-9
size: -
D: -
J: TRBJ2-7